The text below deals with one T cell receptor beta chain. RNA served as the template for amplifying TCR beta CDR3 regions. The first round was an RT-PCR with HTBI primers, and the second round was a multiplex PCR. In TCRdb, the multiplex PCR reads were re-called with MiXCR into one record per CDR3 protein. Of around 600,000 distinct CDR3 sequences detected, roughly two fifths appear once; the ten largest clones hold over 2.5%. Ophthalmopathy-affected donors exhibited moderate-to-severe activity, CAS ≥3, NOSPECS ≥4, and duration under 3 months. Patients were diagnosed from clinical symptoms, serum thyroxine, TRAb, thyroid ultrasound and orbital computed tomography. Germline V gene data show CDR1 as SGHTA and CDR2 as FQGNSA. Between the trimmed V and J ends, which lost 8 bases and 9 bases, there was a span of 20 bases. This CDR3 has 14 residues. This sample is part of a study of Graves' ophthalmopathy and Graves' hyperthyroidism.

The chain employs TRBV7-2 and TRBJ1-5; D may be TRBD1 (6 bases). Material: peripheral blood. The clonotype originates from an adult man with Graves' ophthalmopathy. The CDR3 region has the DNA TGTGCCAGCTCTACGCAGGGGACGGATCGGCCCCAGCATTTT. It encodes CASSTQGTDRPQHF.